A selection of T cell receptor beta chains follows, all from one sample in a study of T-cell memory formation after mild COVID-19. TCRdb used MiXCR to reprocess the 5' RACE reads, holding one entry per CDR3 protein. The sample has under 700,000 distinct CDR3 sequences, approximately 20% seen once. Sequencing was carried out using PBMCs or a T cell subset sorted from them (not recorded which). The origin of the receptors is an adult woman who had mild COVID-19 (a few samples of this study predate the infection). Cell type and time point are not known. Each CDR3 is given with its conserved first and last residue. The order of the fields is V gene, D gene, clone size, J gene, CDR3 DNA, CDR3 protein. D genes are given only for firm matches. For some rows the clone size is stated as once, few or many, or as a class when expanded; others skip it.

>TRBV29-1|NA|NA|TRBJ1-4
TGCAGCGTCGCAAGACAGGTGTCCAATGAAAAACTGTTTTTT
CSVARQVSNEKLFF
>TRBV9|NA|few|TRBJ2-1
TGTGCCAGCAGCCCACGCCCCGGCGGAGATGAGCAGTTCTTC
CASSPRPGGDEQFF
>TRBV5-5|TRBD2|many|TRBJ2-7
TGTGCCAGCAGCTTGTCCGCACTGGGAGGGAGCTCCTACGAGCAGTACTTC
CASSLSALGGSSYEQYF
>TRBV5-1|TRBD1|NA|TRBJ2-7
TGCGCCAGCAGCTTGGGGACAGGGGGCCCGGGAGAGCAGTACTTC
CASSLGTGGPGEQYF
>TRBV15|NA|NA|TRBJ1-1
TGTGCCACCAGCAGAGATGGCCCGAACACTGAAGCTTTCTTT
CATSRDGPNTEAFF
>TRBV7-9|NA|few|TRBJ2-5
TGTGCCAGCAGCCCCGGTACAGGAGAGGGGGAGACCCAGTACTTC
CASSPGTGEGETQYF
>TRBV7-2|TRBD2|NA|TRBJ2-2
TGTGCCAGCAGCTTATCGGTAAACGGACTAGCGGGAGGACGAACCGGGGAGCTGTTTTTT
CASSLSVNGLAGGRTGELFF
>TRBV2|NA|many|TRBJ2-2
TGTGCCAGCAAACGTAGTACCGGGGAGCTGTTTTTT
CASKRSTGELFF
>TRBV7-9|NA|few|TRBJ1-5
TGTGCCAGCAGCTCTTATGATAGCAATCAGCCCCAGCATTTT
CASSSYDSNQPQHF
>TRBV4-1|NA|few|TRBJ2-7
TGCGCCAGCAGCCTCCGGGACGACTACGAGCAGTACTTC
CASSLRDDYEQYF
>TRBV9|NA|NA|TRBJ2-1
TGTGCCAGCAGCGTAGAGGCTAACCTCATCTACAATGAGCAGTTCTTC
CASSVEANLIYNEQFF
>TRBV6-5|TRBD2|few|TRBJ2-5
TGTGCCAGCAGCTTCGCCCTAGCGGGAGTGACGACCCAGTACTTC
CASSFALAGVTTQYF
>TRBV7-9|NA|few|TRBJ2-5
TGTGCCAGCAGCACCCGAGGAGCGGCTCTCCAAGAGACCCAGTACTTC
CASSTRGAALQETQYF
>TRBV15|TRBD1|NA|TRBJ2-7
TGTGCCACCAGCAGAGTTTCTTCAATCCGGGACAGGGGTTACGAGCAGTACTTC
CATSRVSSIRDRGYEQYF
>TRBV4-1|NA|few|TRBJ1-2
TGCGCCAGCAGCCTGGTCAGGGGAGTCTACACCTTC
CASSLVRGVYTF
>TRBV3-1|TRBD2|NA|TRBJ2-5
TGTGCCAGCAGCCAAATCGGACTAGCGGGAGGGCCGGATCCGGAGACCCAGTACTTC
CASSQIGLAGGPDPETQYF
>TRBV4-1|NA|few|TRBJ1-4
TGCGCCAGCAGCCCCGGCACGCTAGAAAAACTGTTTTTT
CASSPGTLEKLFF
>TRBV4-3|NA|NA|TRBJ2-2
TGCGCCAGCAGCCAAGCCCCCTCGGTCAACACCGGGGAGCTGTTTTTT
CASSQAPSVNTGELFF
>TRBV20-1|NA|NA|TRBJ1-2
TGCAGTGCTAGGGAGGAGTACAATAACTTCGGCTACACCTTC
CSAREEYNNFGYTF
>TRBV7-2|NA|many|TRBJ2-5
TGTGCCAGCAGCTTAAGGGTGGGAGGAAACCCTCAAGAGACCCAGTACTTC
CASSLRVGGNPQETQYF
>TRBV4-1|NA|NA|TRBJ2-3
TGCGCCAGCAGCCAAGATCTTCTAGGCCTGCCGCAGTATTTT
CASSQDLLGLPQYF
>TRBV12-3/TRBV12-4|TRBD1|NA|TRBJ2-5
TGTGCCAGCAAACCTGGGACAGTAAGAACACAAGAGACCCAGTACTTC
CASKPGTVRTQETQYF
>TRBV5-6|NA|few|TRBJ2-1
TGTGCCAGCAGCCCAGGGATGGGGTACAATGAGCAGTTCTTC
CASSPGMGYNEQFF
>TRBV15|NA|NA|TRBJ2-7
TGTGCCACCAGCAGAGATTTGGGGTCAGGCGAGCAGTACTTC
CATSRDLGSGEQYF
>TRBV24-1|TRBD1|NA|TRBJ1-2
TGTGCCACCAGTGATGAGGGGGCGGCCTATGGCTACACCTTC
CATSDEGAAYGYTF
>TRBV12-3/TRBV12-4|NA|NA|TRBJ2-3
TGTGCCAGCATCAATGGATTGGATTGGGATACGCAGTATTTT
CASINGLDWDTQYF
>TRBV4-2|NA|few|TRBJ2-1
TGTGCCAGCAGCCCAAGACTAGAGGTTACGGGTGAGCAGTTCTTC
CASSPRLEVTGEQFF
>TRBV7-3|TRBD2|NA|TRBJ2-3
TGTGCCAGCAGCTCGACCAGCGGGGGGTTGGATACGCAGTATTTT
CASSSTSGGLDTQYF
>TRBV5-1|TRBD1|few|TRBJ2-7
TGCGCCAGCAGCGCTGGACAGGTCTACGAGCAGTACTTC
CASSAGQVYEQYF
>TRBV20-1|TRBD2|few|TRBJ2-6
TGCAGTGCTACACTAGCGGGTTACTCTGGGGCCAACGTCCTGACTTTC
CSATLAGYSGANVLTF
>TRBV6-1|NA|NA|TRBJ1-1
TGTGCCAGCAGTGAGCCGCACACTGAAGCTTTCTTT
CASSEPHTEAFF
>TRBV7-9|NA|few|TRBJ2-1
TGTGCCAGCAGCTTAGCACAGGCATACAATGAGCAGTTCTTC
CASSLAQAYNEQFF
>TRBV12-3/TRBV12-4|NA|NA|TRBJ1-5
TGTGCCAGCAGGTTTGCAGTGGGGCCCCAGCATTTT
CASRFAVGPQHF
>TRBV7-8|NA|few|TRBJ2-7
TGTGCCAGCACCATTAACCGGGACCTTAAATCCTACGAGCAGTACTTC
CASTINRDLKSYEQYF
>TRBV5-1|TRBD1|NA|TRBJ1-2
TGCGCCAGCAGCTTGGACTTAGCACAGGGGAGTATCTATGGCTACACCTTC
CASSLDLAQGSIYGYTF